A selection of T cell receptor beta chains follows, all from one sample in a study of T cells in localized non-small cell lung cancer. Assay: immunoSEQ multiplex PCR; the TCRdb copy retains only in-frame clones and omits some. The sample carries tens of thousands of clones, about 87% recorded once. Source: peripheral blood, taken before any cancer treatment. The receptor source for this set is a man aged 35-69 years with stage I squamous cell lung carcinoma. The CDR3 runs from the conserved cysteine through the conserved F or W. The D gene is left open where the match is weak. Not all rows give a size; the values are once, few, many and, for expanded clones, a class.

NA TRBJ2-5 NA TRBV5-4 TGTGCCAGCAGCTTGGAGGGCGACAGGCAAGAGACCCAGTACTTC CASSLEGDRQETQYF
NA TRBJ2-1 TRBD1 TRBV13 TGTGCCAGCAGCTTGAAATCCCTGGACAGAAGACAGGGGCATTTTTCAGATGAGCAGTTCTTC CASSLKSLDRRQGHFSDEQFF
NA TRBJ1-2 TRBD1 TRBV28 TGTGCCAGCAGGACGGGACAGACCTATGGCTACACCTTC CASRTGQTYGYTF
NA TRBJ2-1 NA TRBV9 TGTGCCAGCAGCGTAGCTACGGGCGCCGGTAATGAGCAGTTCTTC CASSVATGAGNEQFF
NA TRBJ1-2 NA TRBV19 TGTGCCAGTAGTACCGGGAATGTAGGCTACACCTTC CASSTGNVGYTF
NA TRBJ1-1 NA TRBV5-1 TGCGCCAGCAGCTGGGACGGGGGTATTGACACTGAAGCTTTCTTT CASSWDGGIDTEAFF
NA TRBJ2-7 TRBD2 TRBV9 TGTGCCAGCAGCGAGGATGGGACTAGCAGCTCCTACGAGCAGTACTTC CASSEDGTSSSYEQYF
NA TRBJ2-1 TRBD2 TRBV9 TGTGCCAGCTCCCGACGGACTAGCGGGAGCAATAGGAATGAGCAGTTCTTC CASSRRTSGSNRNEQFF
NA TRBJ2-7 NA TRBV6-1 TGTGCCAGCAATCTCCGGGACCCGAGCTCCTACGAGCAGTACTTC CASNLRDPSSYEQYF
NA TRBJ2-1 TRBD2 TRBV4-3 TGCGCCAGCAGCCAAGATAGGGCGGGAGAGTACAATGAGCAGTTCTTC CASSQDRAGEYNEQFF
NA TRBJ2-1 TRBD2 TRBV11-2 TGTGCCAGCAGCGGCCGACTAGCGAGCCTCAATGAGCAGTTCTTC CASSGRLASLNEQFF
NA TRBJ2-2 TRBD2 TRBV29-1 TGCAGCGTTGAAGACCGGGAGGGATCGAACACCGGGGAGCTGTTTTTT CSVEDREGSNTGELFF
NA TRBJ2-5 NA TRBV7-2 TGTGCCAGCAGCTTATTTTCGGGGGCTGGGGAGACCCAGTACTTC CASSLFSGAGETQYF
few TRBJ1-1 NA TRBV30 TGTGCCTGGAGACAGACAGCAAGCGCTGAAGCTTTCTTT CAWRQTASAEAFF
NA TRBJ2-6 NA TRBV9 TGTGCCAGCAGCGGATCCCCTAGTTCCCCTGGGGCCAACGTCCTGACTTTC CASSGSPSSPGANVLTF
NA TRBJ2-2 TRBD1 TRBV5-1 TGCGCCAGCAGGACAGGGGCGAACACCGGGGAGCTGTTTTTT CASRTGANTGELFF
NA TRBJ1-5 NA TRBV27 TGTGCCAGCAGTTTAGGACACCCGAATCAGCCCCAGCATTTT CASSLGHPNQPQHF
NA TRBJ2-5 TRBD2 TRBV19 TGTGCCAGTAGTAGCCAGGGCGGGAGCTTCGAGACCCAGTACTTC CASSSQGGSFETQYF
NA TRBJ2-3 TRBD2 TRBV28 TGTGCCAGCAGTTTGGCGGGAGGTAACAGAGATACGCAGTATTTT CASSLAGGNRDTQYF
NA TRBJ2-5 TRBD2 TRBV28 TGTGCCAGTCATCTAGCGGGAGTAGCAGAGACCCAGTACTTC CASHLAGVAETQYF
NA TRBJ2-2 TRBD2 TRBV4-3 TGCGCCAGCAGCCAAGATGTGCCAGCGGGAGTTACCGGGGAGCTGTTTTTT CASSQDVPAGVTGELFF
NA TRBJ2-1 NA TRBV4-2 TGTGCCAGCAGCCAACTGGGCAGAGAGCAGTTCTTC CASSQLGREQFF
NA TRBJ2-7 NA TRBV28 TGTGCCAGCACGTCCGGGGTGACTTTTCCCTACGAGCAGTACTTC CASTSGVTFPYEQYF
once TRBJ2-7 NA TRBV6-5 TGTGCCAGCAGGCAAACTCGTAGCGCTGGCGAGCAGTACTTC CASRQTRSAGEQYF
NA TRBJ2-1 TRBD1 TRBV7-9 TGTGCCAGCAGCATCTGGGACAGGGTGGGTGAGCAGTTCTTC CASSIWDRVGEQFF
few TRBJ2-1 NA TRBV12-5 TGTGCTAGTGGTTTGCTCCCTGACGGGACGGCGACTTACAATGAGCAGTTCTTC CASGLLPDGTATYNEQFF
NA TRBJ1-4 NA TRBV6-6 TGTGCCAGCAGCTGGACAGAGGTTAATGAAAAACTGTTTTTT CASSWTEVNEKLFF